The present T cell receptor beta chain was sequenced within a study of radiation and T cells in renal cell carcinoma. Clones were read by immunoSEQ multiplex PCR, and TCRdb kept only the in-frame ones, dropping some. The table shows fewer than 15,000 clones, with approximately 62% occurring only once. Treatment of the sample: treatment-naive control, cytoreductive nephrectomy. V lost 3 bases, J lost 6 bases, and 9 bases lay in between. There are 12 residues in the CDR3. Germline assignment: CDR1 SGHAT and CDR2 FQNNGV. The clonotype was recovered from a woman at least 80 years old with renal cell carcinoma. J is TRBJ2-7 and V is TRBV11-2; D ambiguous. Source: tumor tissue, taken from a patient whose treatment was nephrectomy without radiotherapy. CDR3 amino acids: CASSFSEAEQYF. In DNA, the CDR3 is TGTGCCAGCAGCTTCTCAGAAGCCGAGCAGTACTTC.